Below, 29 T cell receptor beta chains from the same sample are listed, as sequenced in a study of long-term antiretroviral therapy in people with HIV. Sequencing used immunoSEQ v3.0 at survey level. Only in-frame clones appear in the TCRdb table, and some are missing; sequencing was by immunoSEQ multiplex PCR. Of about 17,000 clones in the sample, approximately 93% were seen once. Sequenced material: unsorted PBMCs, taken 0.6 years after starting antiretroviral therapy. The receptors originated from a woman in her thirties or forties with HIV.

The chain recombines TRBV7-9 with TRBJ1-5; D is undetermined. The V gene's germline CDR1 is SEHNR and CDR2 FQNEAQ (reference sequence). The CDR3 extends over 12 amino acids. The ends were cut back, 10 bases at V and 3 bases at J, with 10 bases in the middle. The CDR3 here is CATQQNNQPQHF. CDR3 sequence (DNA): TGTGCCACCCAACAAAACAATCAGCCCCAGCATTTT. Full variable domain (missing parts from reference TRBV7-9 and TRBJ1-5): DTGVSQNPRHKITKRGQNVTFRCDPISEHNRLYWYRQTLGQGPEFLTYFQNEAQLEKSRLLSDRFSAERPKGSFSTLEIQRTEQGDSAMYLCATQQNNQPQHFGDGTRLSIL.

The CDR3 DNA reads as TGTGCCAGCTCACCAGAGGACAGGGCCCGTGGCTACACCTTC. Translated: CASSPEDRARGYTF. This chain joins TRBV18 and TRBJ1-2; TRBD1 agrees at 8 bases. The CDR3 has 14 residues. Germline CDR1 reads KGHSH; CDR2 reads LQKENI. V was clipped by 2 bases and J by 7 bases; unmatched bases: 6.

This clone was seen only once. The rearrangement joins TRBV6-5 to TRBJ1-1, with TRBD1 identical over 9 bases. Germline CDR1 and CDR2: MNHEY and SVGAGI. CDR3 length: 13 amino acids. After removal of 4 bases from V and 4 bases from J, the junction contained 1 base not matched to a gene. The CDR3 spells CASSSDRGTEAFF. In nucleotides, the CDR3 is TGTGCCAGCAGTTCGGACAGGGGCACTGAAGCTTTCTTT.

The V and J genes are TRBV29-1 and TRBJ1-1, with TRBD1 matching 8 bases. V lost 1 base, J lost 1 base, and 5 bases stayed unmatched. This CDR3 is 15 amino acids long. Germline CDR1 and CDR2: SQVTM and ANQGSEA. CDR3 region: CSVEGQGAWNTEAFF. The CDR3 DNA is TGCAGCGTTGAAGGGCAGGGGGCCTGGAACACTGAAGCTTTCTTT.

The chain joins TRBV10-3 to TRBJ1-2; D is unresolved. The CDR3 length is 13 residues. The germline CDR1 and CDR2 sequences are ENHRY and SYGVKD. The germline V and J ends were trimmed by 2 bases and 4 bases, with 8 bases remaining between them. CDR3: CAISERPLYGYTF. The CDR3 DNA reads TGTGCCATCAGTGAGCGACCGCTCTATGGCTACACCTTC.

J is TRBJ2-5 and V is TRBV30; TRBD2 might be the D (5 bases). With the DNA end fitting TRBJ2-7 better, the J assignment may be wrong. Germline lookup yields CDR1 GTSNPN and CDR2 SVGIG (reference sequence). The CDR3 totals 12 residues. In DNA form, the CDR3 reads TGTGCCTCCGGACGGGGCTCCTACGAGCAGTACTTC. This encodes CASGRGSYEQYF.

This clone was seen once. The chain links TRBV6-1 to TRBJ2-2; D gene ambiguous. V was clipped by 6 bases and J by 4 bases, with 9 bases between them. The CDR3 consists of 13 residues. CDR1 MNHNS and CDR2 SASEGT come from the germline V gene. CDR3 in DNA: TGTGCCAGCAGCGCCCCCAGCACCGGGGAGCTGTTTTTT. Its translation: CASSAPSTGELFF.

The CDR3 here is CASSAWETEAFF. CDR3 DNA: TGTGCCAGCTCAGCTTGGGAAACTGAAGCTTTCTTT. The chain employs TRBV18 and TRBJ1-1; D is unresolved. The germline gives CDR1 KGHSH, CDR2 LQKENI. The CDR3 consists of 12 residues. V was shortened by 5 bases and J by 5 bases, with 9 bases between the two germline ends.

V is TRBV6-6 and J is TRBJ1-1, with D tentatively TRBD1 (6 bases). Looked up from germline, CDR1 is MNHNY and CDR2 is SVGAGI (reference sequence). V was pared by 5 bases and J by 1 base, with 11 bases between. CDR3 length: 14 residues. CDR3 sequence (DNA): TGTGCCAGCAGTAGGGGGGGCCCGAACACTGAAGCTTTCTTT. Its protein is CASSRGGPNTEAFF.

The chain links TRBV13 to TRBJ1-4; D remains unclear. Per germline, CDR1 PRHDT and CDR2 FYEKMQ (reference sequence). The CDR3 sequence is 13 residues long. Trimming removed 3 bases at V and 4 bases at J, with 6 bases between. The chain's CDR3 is CASSFSYNEKLFF. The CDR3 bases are TGTGCCAGCAGCTTTTCTTATAATGAAAAACTGTTTTTT.

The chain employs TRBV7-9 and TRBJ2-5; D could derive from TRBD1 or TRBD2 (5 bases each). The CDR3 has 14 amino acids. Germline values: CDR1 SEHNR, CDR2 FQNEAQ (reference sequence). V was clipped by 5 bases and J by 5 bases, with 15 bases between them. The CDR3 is CASSAWDLPETQYF. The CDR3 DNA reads TGTGCCAGCAGCGCTTGGGACCTCCCGGAGACCCAGTACTTC.

The CDR3 region is CASSPQGAVQPQHF. The CDR3 DNA follows: TGTGCCAGCAGTCCTCAGGGGGCGGTCCAGCCCCAGCATTTT. The gene calls are TRBV2 and TRBJ1-5, with 8 bases matching TRBD1. CDR1 is SNHLY and CDR2 is FYNNEI in the germline V gene. The CDR3 is 14 residues long. Trimming took 5 bases from V and 7 from J; bases not matched to a gene: 7.

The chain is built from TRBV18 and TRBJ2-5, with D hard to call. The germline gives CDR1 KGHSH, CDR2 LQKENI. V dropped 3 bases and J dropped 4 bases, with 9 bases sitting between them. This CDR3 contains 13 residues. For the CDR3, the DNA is TGTGCCAGCTCACCCCCCTGGGGAGAGACCCAGTACTTC. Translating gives CASSPPWGETQYF.

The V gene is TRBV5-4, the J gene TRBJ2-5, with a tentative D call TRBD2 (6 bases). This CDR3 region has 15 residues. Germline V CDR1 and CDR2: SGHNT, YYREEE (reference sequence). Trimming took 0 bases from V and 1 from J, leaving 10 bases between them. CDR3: CASSLGAGIQETQYF. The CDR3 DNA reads TGTGCCAGCAGCTTGGGGGCGGGAATCCAAGAGACCCAGTACTTC.

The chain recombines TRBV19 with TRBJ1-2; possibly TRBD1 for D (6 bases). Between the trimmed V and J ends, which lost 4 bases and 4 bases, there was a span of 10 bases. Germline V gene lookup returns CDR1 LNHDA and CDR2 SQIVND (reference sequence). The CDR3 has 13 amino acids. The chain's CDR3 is CASSKQGTYGYTF. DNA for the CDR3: TGTGCCAGTAGTAAACAGGGAACCTATGGCTACACCTTC.

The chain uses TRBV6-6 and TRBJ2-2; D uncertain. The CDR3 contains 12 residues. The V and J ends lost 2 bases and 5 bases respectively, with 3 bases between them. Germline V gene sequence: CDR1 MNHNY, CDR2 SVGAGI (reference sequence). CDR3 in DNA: TGTGCCAGCAGTTACGAGACCGGGGAGCTGTTTTTT. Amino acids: CASSYETGELFF.

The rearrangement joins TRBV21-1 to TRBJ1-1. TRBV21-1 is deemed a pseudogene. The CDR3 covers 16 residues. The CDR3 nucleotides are TGTGCCAGCACCCCTACTAGCCCTCGTCTCAACACTGAAGCTTTCTTT. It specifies CASTPTSPRLNTEAFF.

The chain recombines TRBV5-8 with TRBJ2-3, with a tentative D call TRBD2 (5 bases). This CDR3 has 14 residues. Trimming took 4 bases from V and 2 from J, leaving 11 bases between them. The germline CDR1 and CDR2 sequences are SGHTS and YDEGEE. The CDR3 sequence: CASSTGGFTDTQYF. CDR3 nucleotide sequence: TGTGCCAGCAGCACCGGAGGTTTCACAGATACGCAGTATTTT.

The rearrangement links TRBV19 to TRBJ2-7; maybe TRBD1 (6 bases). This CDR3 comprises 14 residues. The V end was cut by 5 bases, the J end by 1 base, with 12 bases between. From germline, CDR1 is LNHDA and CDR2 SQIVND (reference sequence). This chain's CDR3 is CASSFGTQSYEQYF. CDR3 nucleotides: TGTGCCAGTAGTTTCGGGACACAATCCTACGAGCAGTACTTC.

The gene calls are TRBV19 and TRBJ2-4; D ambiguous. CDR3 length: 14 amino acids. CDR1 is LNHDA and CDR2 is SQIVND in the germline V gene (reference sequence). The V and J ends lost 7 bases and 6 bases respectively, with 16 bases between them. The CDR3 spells CASTPLGMRNIQYF. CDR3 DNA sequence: TGTGCCAGTACCCCCCTTGGGATGCGAAACATTCAGTACTTC.

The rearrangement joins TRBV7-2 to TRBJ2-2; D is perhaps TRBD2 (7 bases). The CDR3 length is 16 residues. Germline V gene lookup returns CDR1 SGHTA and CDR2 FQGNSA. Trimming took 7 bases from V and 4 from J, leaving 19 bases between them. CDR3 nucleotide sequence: TGTGCCAGCACTCCTGGGGGGGCGGTGAGCACCGGGGAGCTGTTTTTT. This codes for CASTPGGAVSTGELFF.

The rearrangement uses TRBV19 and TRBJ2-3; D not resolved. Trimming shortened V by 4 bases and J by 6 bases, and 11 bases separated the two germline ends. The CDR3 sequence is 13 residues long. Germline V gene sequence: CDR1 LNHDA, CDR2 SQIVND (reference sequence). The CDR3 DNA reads TGTGCCAGTAGTAGAAGCCCGGTGGATACGCAGTATTTT. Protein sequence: CASSRSPVDTQYF.

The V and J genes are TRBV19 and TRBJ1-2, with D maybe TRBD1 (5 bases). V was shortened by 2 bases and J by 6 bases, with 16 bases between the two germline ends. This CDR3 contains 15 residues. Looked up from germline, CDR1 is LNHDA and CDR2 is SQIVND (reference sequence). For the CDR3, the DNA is TGTGCCAGTAGTATATCCGCTTCACTCAGGGATGGCTACACCTTC. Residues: CASSISASLRDGYTF.

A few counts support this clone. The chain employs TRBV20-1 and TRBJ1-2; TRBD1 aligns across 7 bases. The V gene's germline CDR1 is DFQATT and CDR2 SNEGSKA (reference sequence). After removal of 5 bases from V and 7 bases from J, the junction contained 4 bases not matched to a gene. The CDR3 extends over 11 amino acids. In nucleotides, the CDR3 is TGCAGTGCTCGCGGACAGGTTGGCTACACCTTC. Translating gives CSARGQVGYTF.

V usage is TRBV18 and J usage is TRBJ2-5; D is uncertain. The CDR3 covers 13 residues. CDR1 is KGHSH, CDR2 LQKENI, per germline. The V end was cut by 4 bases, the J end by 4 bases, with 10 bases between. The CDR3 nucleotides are TGTGCCAGCTCACTTCACACTCGAGAGACCCAGTACTTC. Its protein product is CASSLHTRETQYF.

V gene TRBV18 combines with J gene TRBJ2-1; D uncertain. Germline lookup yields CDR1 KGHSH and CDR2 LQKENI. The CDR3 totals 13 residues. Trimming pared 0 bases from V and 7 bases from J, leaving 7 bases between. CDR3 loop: CASSPPSLNEQFF. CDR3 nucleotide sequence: TGTGCCAGCTCACCACCTTCATTAAATGAGCAGTTCTTC.

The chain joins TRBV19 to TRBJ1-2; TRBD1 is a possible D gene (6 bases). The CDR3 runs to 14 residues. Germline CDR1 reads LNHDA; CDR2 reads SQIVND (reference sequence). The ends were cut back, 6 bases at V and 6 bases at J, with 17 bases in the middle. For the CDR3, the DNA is TGTGCCAGTAGGGATCGTGGGGGCGACGATGGCTACACCTTC. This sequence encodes CASRDRGGDDGYTF.

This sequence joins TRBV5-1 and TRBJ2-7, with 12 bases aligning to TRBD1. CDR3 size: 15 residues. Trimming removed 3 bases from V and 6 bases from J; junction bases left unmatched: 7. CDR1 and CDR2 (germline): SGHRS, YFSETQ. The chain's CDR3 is CASSSMGQGAGEQYF. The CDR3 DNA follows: TGCGCCAGCAGCTCGATGGGACAGGGGGCGGGCGAGCAGTACTTC.

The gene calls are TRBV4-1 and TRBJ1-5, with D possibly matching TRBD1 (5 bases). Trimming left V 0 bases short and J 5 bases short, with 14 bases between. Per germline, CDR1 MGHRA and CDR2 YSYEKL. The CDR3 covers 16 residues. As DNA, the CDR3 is TGCGCCAGCAGCCAAGATCTTTCAGGGCGGTATCAGCCCCAGCATTTT. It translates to CASSQDLSGRYQPQHF.